Below, 30 T cell receptor beta chains from the same sample are listed, as sequenced in a study of Graves' ophthalmopathy and Graves' hyperthyroidism. The authors amplified TCR beta CDR3 regions, and they did so from RNA transcripts for repertoire sequencing. The first-round RT-PCR employed HTBI primers together with the Qiagen OneStep RT-PCR kit. A multiplex PCR was then performed as the second round. TCRdb re-analysed the multiplex PCR reads in MiXCR, keeping a single row per CDR3 protein. The profile shows fewer than 600,000 distinct CDR3 sequences, approximately 14% of them singletons. Material: blood. The receptors here all came from a woman in her thirties with Graves' ophthalmopathy.

This clonotype has a count of ten or more. The V and J genes are TRBV27 and TRBJ1-5; D might be TRBD1 (5 bases). V was pared by 2 bases and J by 0 bases, with 11 bases between. Germline V gene lookup returns CDR1 MNHEY and CDR2 SMNVEV (reference sequence). The CDR3 contains 16 residues. The CDR3: CASSLVGQGSNQPQHF. The CDR3 DNA reads as TGTGCCAGCAGTTTAGTGGGGCAGGGTAGCAATCAGCCCCAGCATTTT.

The CDR3, as DNA: TGTGCCAGTAGTCCAGGGTGGAGTCAAACTGAAGCTTTCTTT. Translating it yields CASSPGWSQTEAFF. The V call is TRBV19, the J call TRBJ1-1, with D maybe TRBD1 (5 bases). The CDR3 runs to 14 residues. The germline gives CDR1 LNHDA, CDR2 SQIVND (reference sequence). Trimming stripped 5 bases from V and 5 bases from J, with 15 bases between.

This clonotype was picked up many times. V is TRBV28 and J is TRBJ1-2; tentatively, D is TRBD1 (5 bases). V was cut by 7 bases and J by 2 bases, with 11 bases left in between. This CDR3 contains 13 residues. Germline CDR1 reads MDHEN; CDR2 reads SYDVKM. The CDR3 DNA sequence: TGTGCCAGCAACCCCCAGGGAAACTATGGCTACACCTTC. This sequence encodes CASNPQGNYGYTF.

This clonotype appeared many times. The chain links TRBV12-3 or TRBV12-4 to TRBJ2-5, with D hard to call. The CDR3 spans 13 residues. With 2 bases removed from V and 6 bases from J, the gap between germline ends came to 10 bases. The CDR3 loop reads CASSLNTVQTQYF. The CDR3 DNA is TGTGCCAGCAGTTTAAACACGGTCCAGACCCAGTACTTC.

This clonotype has ten or more counts. The chain links TRBV6-1 to TRBJ1-5; D is unresolved. This CDR3 has 12 amino acids. CDR1 and CDR2 (germline): MNHNS, SASEGT. Trimming shortened V by 6 bases and J by 5 bases, and 8 bases separated the two germline ends. CDR3 protein: CASRAGDQPQHF. The DNA for the CDR3 is TGTGCCAGCAGGGCGGGAGATCAGCCCCAGCATTTT.

V usage is TRBV6-2 or TRBV6-3 and J usage is TRBJ2-7; D not resolved. Trimming cost V 6 bases and J 4 bases, with 22 bases left between them. The CDR3 runs to 16 residues. The germline CDR1 and CDR2 sequences are MNHEY and SVGEGT. The CDR3 here is CASRTAPSRSRYEQYF. For the CDR3, the DNA is TGTGCCAGCAGGACGGCACCCAGTCGCAGCAGGTACGAGCAGTACTTC.

This chain connects TRBV6-1 to TRBJ2-5; 12 bases are shared with TRBD2. Losses at the gene ends were 5 bases for V and 4 bases for J; bases not matched to a gene: 5. This CDR3 comprises 15 residues. Germline CDR1 and CDR2: MNHNS and SASEGT. CDR3 in amino acids: CASSQLAGGVETQYF. CDR3 nucleotide sequence: TGTGCCAGCAGTCAACTAGCGGGAGGAGTAGAGACCCAGTACTTC.

This chain uses TRBV4-3 with TRBJ2-5; D possibly uses TRBD1 or TRBD2 (5 bases each). This CDR3 has 15 amino acids. Looked up from germline, CDR1 is LGHNA and CDR2 is YSLEER. V was pared by 4 bases and J by 7 bases, with 19 bases between. This CDR3 reads CASSPNRGVGVTQYF. In DNA form, the CDR3 reads TGCGCCAGCAGCCCCAATAGAGGGGTTGGAGTGACCCAGTACTTC.

This clonotype was recorded at least ten times. The chain uses TRBV20-1 and TRBJ1-1; no definite D call. The CDR3 sequence is 12 residues long. Germline CDR1 reads DFQATT; CDR2 reads SNEGSKA (reference sequence). Trimming cost V 3 bases and J 8 bases, with 13 bases left between them. CDR3 in amino acids: CSARHRGTEAFF. Written as DNA, the CDR3 is TGCAGTGCTAGGCACCGGGGTACCGAAGCTTTCTTT.

The V gene is TRBV6-1, the J gene TRBJ2-2, with 7 bases lining up with TRBD2. V was pared by 6 bases and J by 6 bases, with 7 bases of the junction left unmatched. Germline CDR1 reads MNHNS; CDR2 reads SASEGT. The CDR3 sequence is 14 residues long. The CDR3 region is CASRPERGAGELFF. In DNA, the CDR3 is TGTGCCAGCAGACCTGAGCGGGGCGCCGGGGAGCTGTTTTTT.

This clonotype was recorded many times. The J gene is TRBJ2-7, the V gene TRBV29-1; 10 bases agree with TRBD2. The CDR3 extends over 14 amino acids. Looked up from germline, CDR1 is SQVTM and CDR2 is ANQGSEA. V lost 7 bases and J lost 0; bases outside the gene matches: 6. The CDR3 loop reads CSASSGSASYEQYF. The DNA for the CDR3 is TGCAGCGCATCTAGCGGGAGCGCCTCCTACGAGCAGTACTTC.

This clonotype was seen ten or more times. This chain connects TRBV6-1 to TRBJ1-1; D not certain. Trimming took off 7 bases at V and 3 bases at J, with 6 bases between the two ends. Per the germline V gene, CDR1 is MNHNS and CDR2 is SASEGT. The CDR3 spans 11 residues. CDR3 sequence (DNA): TGTGCCAGCAAGCCGGACACTGAAGCTTTCTTT. Its translation: CASKPDTEAFF.

Many counts were recorded for this clonotype. This chain joins TRBV11-2 and TRBJ2-7, with a tentative D call TRBD2 (5 bases). The CDR3 consists of 14 residues. Germline assignment: CDR1 SGHAT and CDR2 FQNNGV. V shed 2 bases and J shed 6 bases, with 14 bases lying between them. The DNA of the CDR3 is TGTGCCAGCAGCTTAAGTTCGGAAAGCGGCGAGCAGTACTTC. Its protein product is CASSLSSESGEQYF.

The V and J genes are TRBV12-3 or TRBV12-4 and TRBJ2-7, with D maybe TRBD1 (5 bases). V lost 2 bases and J lost 6, with 17 bases in between. The CDR3 sequence is 15 residues long. The CDR3 loop is CASSLLLVTAAEQYF. As DNA, the CDR3 is TGTGCCAGCAGTTTACTTTTAGTGACAGCTGCCGAGCAGTACTTC.

This sequence joins TRBV7-8 and TRBJ1-6; 9 bases are a match to TRBD1. The J segment lost 8 bases and the V segment lost 2 bases, leaving 22 bases of the junction unmatched. CDR3 size: 21 residues. Per germline, CDR1 SGHVS and CDR2 FQNEAQ. CDR3 coding DNA: TGTGCCAGCAGCTTATCTTTTGGCCGGGACAGGGTTAGATCGGGGGATTCACCCCTCCACTTT. Its protein product is CASSLSFGRDRVRSGDSPLHF.

Many counts were recorded for this clonotype. A junction end diverges from the germline sequence, so it may reflect a read error. This chain links TRBV19 with TRBJ2-6; perhaps TRBD2 as D (6 bases). This CDR3 has 16 amino acids. CDR1 is LNHDA and CDR2 is SQIVND in the germline V gene (reference sequence). CDR3 loop: CACSIEGGSGANVLTF. DNA of the CDR3: TGTGCCTGTAGTATAGAAGGAGGGTCTGGGGCCAACGTCCTGACTTTC.

In this sample, this clonotype turned up many times. The chain carries TRBV24-1 and TRBJ2-2, with D possibly TRBD2 on 6 matching bases. The CDR3 is 14 amino acids. Trimming left V 10 bases short and J 0 bases short, with 11 bases between. The V gene's germline CDR1 is KGHDR and CDR2 SFDVKD. CDR3 region: CATGGGSNTGELFF. In DNA form, the CDR3 reads TGTGCCACGGGAGGCGGATCGAACACCGGGGAGCTGTTTTTT.

J is TRBJ1-5 and V is TRBV28; TRBD1 agrees at 9 bases. The CDR3 runs to 17 residues. CDR1 is MDHEN, CDR2 SYDVKM, per germline. V lost 5 bases, J lost 0 bases, and 8 bases stayed unmatched. The CDR3 nucleotides are TGTGCCAGCAGTCGGGGACAGGGCATATATAGCAATCAGCCCCAGCATTTT. Translation: CASSRGQGIYSNQPQHF.

This clonotype was counted between two and nine times. This chain joins TRBV7-9 and TRBJ2-7; the D is unclear. The CDR3 length is 14 residues. Trimming removed 3 bases at V and 6 bases at J, with 15 bases between. Germline CDR1 and CDR2: SEHNR and FQNEAQ (reference sequence). The CDR3 DNA reads as TGTGCCAGCAGCTTTGGCTGGGGATCCCTCGAGCAGTACTTC. Protein: CASSFGWGSLEQYF.

This clonotype has ten or more counts. The chain carries TRBV12-3 or TRBV12-4 and TRBJ1-1; 7 bases match TRBD1. The ends lost 6 bases at V and 0 bases at J; junction bases unmatched: 7. The CDR3 is 15 amino acids. The CDR3 region has the DNA TGTGCCAGCAGCCCGCGGACAGGAGTGAACACTGAAGCTTTCTTT. Amino acids: CASSPRTGVNTEAFF.

This clonotype was observed at least ten times. The rearrangement uses TRBV18 and TRBJ1-2, with D unresolved. Trimming stripped 0 bases from V and 7 bases from J, with 15 bases between. CDR1 is KGHSH and CDR2 is LQKENI in the germline V gene. CDR3 size: 15 residues. CDR3 sequence reads: CASSPPFQAMSGYTF. The CDR3 DNA follows: TGTGCCAGCTCACCACCTTTCCAGGCAATGAGTGGCTACACCTTC.

The genes are TRBV7-9 and TRBJ1-2; TRBD1 is a possible D gene (5 bases). There are 15 residues in the CDR3. Germline CDR1 is SEHNR and CDR2 is FQNEAQ (reference sequence). With 1 base removed from V and 4 bases from J, the gap between germline ends came to 13 bases. The CDR3 sequence: CASSLDGREVYGYTF. The CDR3 DNA reads TGTGCCAGCAGCTTAGACGGCAGGGAAGTCTATGGCTACACCTTC.

The rearrangement uses TRBV7-3 and TRBJ1-6, with D perhaps TRBD1 (6 bases). Deletions cut 5 bases from V and 7 bases from J, with 15 bases between. CDR3 length: 15 amino acids. The germline V gene encodes CDR1 SGHTA and CDR2 FQGTGA. This chain's CDR3 is CASSPKGQNNSPLHF. The CDR3 DNA follows: TGTGCCAGCAGCCCTAAAGGACAGAACAATTCACCCCTCCACTTT.

This clonotype has ten or more counts. The rearrangement links TRBV11-1 to TRBJ1-2; 9 nucleotides align to TRBD1. There are 16 residues in the CDR3. With 4 bases clipped from V and 4 bases from J, the junction kept 10 bases outside the gene matches. Germline CDR1 reads SGHAT; CDR2 reads FQDESV (reference sequence). The DNA for the CDR3 is TGTGCCAGCAGCTATTCACAGGGGGCAAGTTCCTATGGCTACACCTTC. The encoded protein is CASSYSQGASSYGYTF.

The table lists this clonotype with a few counts. The chain employs TRBV6-5 and TRBJ2-5; 9 positions match TRBD1. Germline loops: CDR1 MNHEY, CDR2 SVGAGI. The junction had 3 bases not matched to a gene; V was cut back by 0 bases and J by 4 bases. The CDR3 consists of 15 residues. The chain's CDR3 is CASSYSTGGAETQYF. CDR3 in DNA: TGTGCCAGCAGTTACTCTACAGGGGGCGCAGAGACCCAGTACTTC.

This clonotype was observed many times. The V call is TRBV28, the J call TRBJ1-6, with 7 bases matching TRBD1. The J segment lost 7 bases and the V segment lost 7 bases, leaving 7 bases of the junction unmatched. The CDR3 extends over 14 amino acids. The germline gives CDR1 MDHEN, CDR2 SYDVKM. CDR3 sequence reads: CASTPGQPNSPLHF. CDR3 nucleotide sequence: TGTGCCAGCACCCCGGGACAGCCAAATTCACCCCTCCACTTT.

This clonotype has only a few counts. The CDR3 protein is CASSLFMFPVGQETQYF. CDR3 coding DNA: TGTGCCAGCAGCTTATTTATGTTCCCGGTTGGGCAAGAGACCCAGTACTTC. V and J are TRBV11-2 and TRBJ2-5; D unresolved. V was shortened by 2 bases and J by 2 bases, with 18 bases between the two germline ends. This CDR3 comprises 17 residues. The germline V gene encodes CDR1 SGHAT and CDR2 FQNNGV. Filled out from reference TRBV11-2 and TRBJ2-5, the complete variable domain reads EAGVAQSPRYKIIEKRQSVAFWCNPISGHATLYWYQQILGQGPKLLIQFQNNGVVDDSQLPKDRFSAERLKGVDSTLKIQPAKLEDSAVYLCASSLFMFPVGQETQYFGPGTRLLVL.

The table lists this clonotype with many counts. V usage is TRBV2 and J usage is TRBJ2-7; D is perhaps TRBD1 (5 bases). V dropped 4 bases and J dropped 5 bases, with 15 bases sitting between them. CDR3 size: 14 residues. CDR1 SNHLY and CDR2 FYNNEI come from the germline V gene. The CDR3 nucleotides read TGTGCCAGCAGTGGCGTAAGGGGCCTCGACGAGCAGTACTTC. This codes for CASSGVRGLDEQYF.

The table lists this clonotype with many counts. J is TRBJ1-2 and V is TRBV19; D is unresolved. CDR1 and CDR2 (germline): LNHDA, SQIVND (reference sequence). This CDR3 has 16 amino acids. V was shortened by 5 bases and J by 6 bases, with 22 bases between the two germline ends. The CDR3 reads CASSREGGYDIDGYTF. The CDR3 DNA sequence: TGTGCCAGTAGTCGGGAAGGTGGATACGATATTGATGGCTACACCTTC.

The chain carries TRBV20-1 and TRBJ2-5; D uncertain. The CDR3 loop spans 18 amino acids. The germline V gene encodes CDR1 DFQATT and CDR2 SNEGSKA (reference sequence). Trimming removed 2 bases at V and 2 bases at J, with 24 bases between. The CDR3 region is CSARRETHGLRKQETQYF. The CDR3 DNA sequence: TGCAGTGCTAGAAGGGAAACCCATGGGTTGCGAAAACAAGAGACCCAGTACTTC.